The rows below give T cell receptor beta chains drawn from one sample of a study of blood T cell repertoires in COVID-19. Clones were sequenced by immunoSEQ multiplex PCR, and TCRdb holds only the in-frame ones, with some missing. This sample has some 130,000 clones; over 60% occur once, and the top ten carry about 1.9%. Sequencing was done on a sample of peripheral blood. All receptors come from a woman in her 70s with acute or convalescent COVID-19. The CDR3 runs from the conserved cysteine through the conserved F or W. The order of the fields is J gene, V gene, CDR3 length, D gene, clone size, CDR3 protein, CDR3 DNA. D genes are given only for firm matches. The size of a clone is reported for some rows only, either as once, few or many, or as a class for expanded clones.

J: TRBJ2-5
V: TRBV5-4
length: 15
D: TRBD2
size: NA
CDR3: CASSFGLAGRETQYF
DNA: TGTGCCAGCAGCTTCGGACTAGCGGGGAGAGAGACCCAGTACTTC

J: TRBJ2-5
V: TRBV5-1
length: 16
D: TRBD2
size: NA
CDR3: CASSLQTSGTQETQYF
DNA: TGCGCCAGCAGCTTGCAGACTAGCGGGACTCAAGAGACCCAGTACTTC

J: TRBJ1-5
V: TRBV28
length: 13
D: TRBD1
size: NA
CDR3: CASRPGQGTPQHF
DNA: TGTGCCAGCAGACCGGGACAGGGCACGCCCCAGCATTTT

J: TRBJ2-3
V: TRBV10-1
length: 15
D: TRBD2
size: once
CDR3: CASSESLAVTDTQYF
DNA: TGCGCCAGCAGTGAGAGTCTAGCGGTCACAGATACGCAGTATTTT

J: TRBJ2-1
V: TRBV14
length: 14
D: TRBD2
size: NA
CDR3: CASRPSGRGNEQFF
DNA: TGTGCCAGCAGGCCTAGCGGGAGAGGGAATGAGCAGTTCTTC

J: TRBJ2-7
V: TRBV3-1/TRBV3-2
length: 14
D: NA
size: NA
CDR3: CASSQDFRVRWPDF
DNA: TGTGCCAGCAGCCAAGATTTCAGGGTCCGATGGCCCGACTTC

J: TRBJ2-1
V: TRBV3-1/TRBV3-2
length: 14
D: NA
size: NA
CDR3: CASSETFTRNEQFF
DNA: TGTGCCAGCAGCGAAACGTTTACGCGCAATGAGCAGTTCTTC

J: TRBJ2-2
V: TRBV7-3
length: 20
D: NA
size: NA
CDR3: CASSLHPFRRTDPNTGELFF
DNA: TGTGCCAGCAGCTTACACCCCTTTAGGCGAACAGACCCGAACACCGGGGAGCTGTTTTTT

J: TRBJ1-4
V: TRBV25-1
length: 15
D: NA
size: NA
CDR3: CASSGTTATNEKLFF
DNA: TGTGCCAGCAGTGGCACGACAGCAACTAATGAAAAACTGTTTTTT

J: TRBJ2-1
V: TRBV9
length: 15
D: TRBD2
size: few
CDR3: CASSVTGGPVREQFF
DNA: TGTGCCAGCAGCGTAACGGGGGGGCCGGTACGGGAGCAGTTCTTC

J: TRBJ1-6
V: TRBV11-2
length: 18
D: TRBD1
size: NA
CDR3: CASSTRVDRTFYNSPLHF
DNA: TGTGCCAGCAGCACCCGAGTGGACAGGACTTTCTATAATTCACCCCTCCACTTT

J: TRBJ2-5
V: TRBV19
length: 13
D: NA
size: NA
CDR3: CASSLRAQETQYF
DNA: TGTGCCAGTAGTCTCAGGGCCCAAGAGACCCAGTACTTC

J: TRBJ2-1
V: TRBV6-5
length: 15
D: TRBD2
size: few
CDR3: CASSYKSGLYNEQFF
DNA: TGTGCCAGCAGTTACAAATCGGGACTATACAATGAGCAGTTCTTC

J: TRBJ2-1
V: TRBV4-2
length: 15
D: TRBD2
size: NA
CDR3: CASSQARGEDNEQFF
DNA: TGTGCCAGCAGCCAAGCTCGGGGGGAAGATAATGAGCAGTTCTTC

J: TRBJ1-2
V: TRBV19
length: 15
D: TRBD1
size: few
CDR3: CASSRGTAYNYGYTF
DNA: TGTGCCAGTAGTAGAGGGACAGCCTATAACTATGGCTACACCTTC

J: TRBJ2-7
V: TRBV5-8
length: 14
D: NA
size: once
CDR3: CASSPRGMDYEQYF
DNA: TGTGCCAGCAGCCCGAGAGGCATGGACTACGAGCAGTACTTC

J: TRBJ1-1
V: TRBV6-6
length: 11
D: NA
size: NA
CDR3: CASSSSTEAFF
DNA: TGTGCCAGCAGTTCCAGCACTGAAGCTTTCTTT

J: TRBJ2-7
V: TRBV11-2
length: 15
D: TRBD2
size: NA
CDR3: CASSLGLAFSYEQYF
DNA: TGTGCCAGCAGCTTGGGACTAGCATTCTCCTACGAGCAGTACTTC

J: TRBJ1-1
V: TRBV28
length: 14
D: TRBD1
size: NA
CDR3: CASTPAGTGTEAFF
DNA: TGTGCCAGCACCCCCGCCGGGACAGGGACTGAAGCTTTCTTT

J: TRBJ1-1
V: TRBV18
length: 13
D: NA
size: NA
CDR3: CASSPRHGREAFF
DNA: TGTGCCAGCTCACCTCGCCATGGCCGTGAAGCTTTCTTT

J: TRBJ2-7
V: TRBV11-2
length: 14
D: TRBD2
size: NA
CDR3: CASSFSGPPYEQYF
DNA: TGTGCCAGCAGCTTTAGCGGGCCCCCCTACGAGCAGTACTTC

J: TRBJ1-2
V: TRBV27
length: 16
D: TRBD1
size: NA
CDR3: CASREAGQGGRYGYTF
DNA: TGTGCCAGCAGAGAAGCGGGACAGGGGGGAAGGTATGGCTACACCTTC

J: TRBJ1-2
V: TRBV25-1
length: 15
D: TRBD1
size: NA
CDR3: CASSEYSGQGGGYTF
DNA: TGTGCCAGCAGTGAATACTCTGGACAGGGTGGAGGCTACACCTTC

J: TRBJ1-5
V: TRBV18
length: 14
D: TRBD1
size: NA
CDR3: CASSPSGGTQPQHF
DNA: TGTGCCAGCTCACCTTCAGGGGGCACTCAGCCCCAGCATTTT

J: TRBJ2-1
V: TRBV10-1
length: 15
D: NA
size: NA
CDR3: CASSALQAAYNEQFF
DNA: TGCGCCAGCAGTGCACTGCAGGCCGCTTACAATGAGCAGTTCTTC

J: TRBJ2-2
V: TRBV5-1
length: 12
D: NA
size: NA
CDR3: CASSLDGGELFF
DNA: TGCGCCAGCAGCTTGGACGGCGGGGAGCTGTTTTTT

J: TRBJ1-3
V: TRBV5-1
length: 16
D: NA
size: once
CDR3: CASSLVGRASGNTIYF
DNA: TGCGCCAGCAGCTTGGTTGGGAGGGCCTCTGGAAACACCATATATTTT

J: TRBJ2-2
V: TRBV7-9
length: 16
D: TRBD1
size: NA
CDR3: CASSPGTAYGTGELFF
DNA: TGTGCCAGCAGCCCTGGGACAGCCTATGGAACCGGGGAGCTGTTTTTT

J: TRBJ1-2
V: TRBV27
length: 15
D: TRBD1
size: NA
CDR3: CASSPGTGNPYGYTF
DNA: TGTGCCAGCAGCCCCGGGACAGGGAACCCCTATGGCTACACCTTC

J: TRBJ2-3
V: TRBV5-1
length: 15
D: NA
size: many
CDR3: CASTPRTDNTDTQYF
DNA: TGCGCCAGCACCCCTCGGACAGACAACACAGATACGCAGTATTTT

J: TRBJ2-7
V: TRBV9
length: 14
D: TRBD2
size: NA
CDR3: CASSVGLAGPEQYF
DNA: TGTGCCAGCAGCGTCGGACTAGCGGGTCCCGAGCAGTACTTC

J: TRBJ1-4
V: TRBV19
length: 14
D: TRBD1
size: NA
CDR3: CASSLGQGNEKLFF
DNA: TGTGCCAGTAGTCTCGGACAGGGTAATGAAAAACTGTTTTTT

J: TRBJ1-2
V: TRBV6-1
length: 12
D: NA
size: NA
CDR3: CASSFLGGGYTF
DNA: TGTGCCAGCAGTTTTTTGGGGGGAGGCTACACCTTC

J: TRBJ2-7
V: TRBV12-3/TRBV12-4
length: 11
D: NA
size: NA
CDR3: CASSRRFEQYF
DNA: TGTGCCAGCAGCCGTAGATTCGAGCAGTACTTC

J: TRBJ1-1
V: TRBV28
length: 16
D: NA
size: NA
CDR3: CASSFFGGRSNTEAFF
DNA: TGTGCCAGCAGTTTCTTCGGGGGACGATCGAACACTGAAGCTTTCTTT

J: TRBJ2-7
V: TRBV6-5
length: 13
D: NA
size: few
CDR3: CASSSRDRNEQYF
DNA: TGTGCCAGCAGTTCCCGAGACAGGAACGAGCAGTACTTC

J: TRBJ2-7
V: TRBV19
length: 15
D: NA
size: NA
CDR3: CASSKDFGGTYEQYF
DNA: TGTGCCAGTAGTAAGGATTTCGGGGGAACCTACGAGCAGTACTTC

J: TRBJ2-2
V: TRBV6-2/TRBV6-3
length: 15
D: TRBD1
size: NA
CDR3: CASSQGTGATGELFF
DNA: TGTGCCAGCAGTCAAGGGACAGGGGCCACCGGGGAGCTGTTTTTT

J: TRBJ2-7
V: TRBV6-5
length: 15
D: NA
size: few
CDR3: CASSYSPGVSYEQYF
DNA: TGTGCCAGCAGTTACTCGCCCGGAGTCTCCTACGAGCAGTACTTC

J: TRBJ1-5
V: TRBV6-2/TRBV6-3
length: 15
D: NA
size: NA
CDR3: CASSSWSGSNQPQHF
DNA: TGTGCCAGCAGTTCGTGGAGCGGAAGCAATCAGCCCCAGCATTTT

J: TRBJ1-1
V: TRBV28
length: 14
D: NA
size: NA
CDR3: CASRSGDAHTEAFF
DNA: TGTGCCAGCAGATCAGGGGACGCGCACACTGAAGCTTTCTTT

J: TRBJ1-5
V: TRBV10-2
length: 13
D: TRBD1
size: once
CDR3: CASSEYRGEPQHF
DNA: TGCGCCAGCAGTGAGTACAGGGGCGAGCCCCAGCATTTT

J: TRBJ2-1
V: TRBV5-1
length: 15
D: TRBD2
size: NA
CDR3: CASSPLTSGVNEQFF
DNA: TGCGCCAGCAGCCCTCTGACTAGCGGGGTCAATGAGCAGTTCTTC

J: TRBJ1-1
V: TRBV5-1
length: 15
D: NA
size: NA
CDR3: CASSPSTTVNTEAFF
DNA: TGCGCCAGCAGCCCGAGCACGACAGTTAACACTGAAGCTTTCTTT

J: TRBJ2-7
V: TRBV19
length: 13
D: NA
size: NA
CDR3: CASSIQQNYEQYF
DNA: TGTGCCAGTAGTATTCAACAGAACTACGAGCAGTACTTC

J: TRBJ2-1
V: TRBV28
length: 13
D: NA
size: NA
CDR3: CASSLRGYNEQFF
DNA: TGTGCCAGCAGTTTAAGGGGCTACAATGAGCAGTTCTTC